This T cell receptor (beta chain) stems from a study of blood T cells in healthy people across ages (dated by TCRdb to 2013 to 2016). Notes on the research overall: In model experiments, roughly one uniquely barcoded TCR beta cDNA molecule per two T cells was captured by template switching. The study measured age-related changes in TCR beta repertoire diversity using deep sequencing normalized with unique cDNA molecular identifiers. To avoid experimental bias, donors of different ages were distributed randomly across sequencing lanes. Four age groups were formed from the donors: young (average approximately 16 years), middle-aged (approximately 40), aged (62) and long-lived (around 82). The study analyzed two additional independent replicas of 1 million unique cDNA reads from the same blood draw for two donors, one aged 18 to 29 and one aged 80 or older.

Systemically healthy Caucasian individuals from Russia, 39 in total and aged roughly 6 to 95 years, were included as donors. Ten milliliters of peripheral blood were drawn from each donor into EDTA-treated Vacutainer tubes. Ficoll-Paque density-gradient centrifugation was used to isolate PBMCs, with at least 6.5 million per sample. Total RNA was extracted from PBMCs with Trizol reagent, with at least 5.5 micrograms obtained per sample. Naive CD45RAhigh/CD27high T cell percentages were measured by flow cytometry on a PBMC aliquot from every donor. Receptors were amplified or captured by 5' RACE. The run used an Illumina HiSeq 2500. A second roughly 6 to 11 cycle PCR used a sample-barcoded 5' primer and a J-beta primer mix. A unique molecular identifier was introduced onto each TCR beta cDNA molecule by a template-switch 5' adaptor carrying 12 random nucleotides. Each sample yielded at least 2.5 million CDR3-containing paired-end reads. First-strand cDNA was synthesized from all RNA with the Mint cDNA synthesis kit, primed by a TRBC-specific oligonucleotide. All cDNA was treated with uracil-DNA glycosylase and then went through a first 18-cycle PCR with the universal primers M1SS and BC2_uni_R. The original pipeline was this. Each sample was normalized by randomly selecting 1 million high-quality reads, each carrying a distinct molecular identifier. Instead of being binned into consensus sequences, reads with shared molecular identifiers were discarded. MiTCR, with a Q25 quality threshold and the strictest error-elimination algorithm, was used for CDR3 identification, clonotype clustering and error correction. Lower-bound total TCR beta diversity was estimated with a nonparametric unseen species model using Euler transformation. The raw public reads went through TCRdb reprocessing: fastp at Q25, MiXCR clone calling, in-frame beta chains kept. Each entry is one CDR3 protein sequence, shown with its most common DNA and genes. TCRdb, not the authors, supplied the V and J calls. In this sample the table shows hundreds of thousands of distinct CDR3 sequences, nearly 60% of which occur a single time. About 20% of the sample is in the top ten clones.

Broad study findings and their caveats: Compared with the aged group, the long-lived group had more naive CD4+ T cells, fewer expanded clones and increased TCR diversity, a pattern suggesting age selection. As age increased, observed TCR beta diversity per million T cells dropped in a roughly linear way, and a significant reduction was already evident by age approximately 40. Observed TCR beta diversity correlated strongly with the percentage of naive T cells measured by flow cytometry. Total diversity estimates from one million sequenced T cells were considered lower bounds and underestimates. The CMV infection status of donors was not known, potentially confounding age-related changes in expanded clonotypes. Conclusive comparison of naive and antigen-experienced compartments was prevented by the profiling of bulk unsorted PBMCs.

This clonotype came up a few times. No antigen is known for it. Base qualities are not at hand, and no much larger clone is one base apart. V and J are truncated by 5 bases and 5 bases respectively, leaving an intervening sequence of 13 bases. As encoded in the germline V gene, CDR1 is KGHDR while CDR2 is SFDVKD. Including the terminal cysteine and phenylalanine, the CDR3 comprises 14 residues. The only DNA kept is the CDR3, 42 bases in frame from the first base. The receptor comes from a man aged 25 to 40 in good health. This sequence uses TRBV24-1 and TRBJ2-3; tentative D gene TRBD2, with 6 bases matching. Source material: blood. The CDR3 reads CATSVRDAGDTQYF. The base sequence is TGTGCCACCAGTGTGCGGGACGCCGGAGATACGCAGTATTTT.